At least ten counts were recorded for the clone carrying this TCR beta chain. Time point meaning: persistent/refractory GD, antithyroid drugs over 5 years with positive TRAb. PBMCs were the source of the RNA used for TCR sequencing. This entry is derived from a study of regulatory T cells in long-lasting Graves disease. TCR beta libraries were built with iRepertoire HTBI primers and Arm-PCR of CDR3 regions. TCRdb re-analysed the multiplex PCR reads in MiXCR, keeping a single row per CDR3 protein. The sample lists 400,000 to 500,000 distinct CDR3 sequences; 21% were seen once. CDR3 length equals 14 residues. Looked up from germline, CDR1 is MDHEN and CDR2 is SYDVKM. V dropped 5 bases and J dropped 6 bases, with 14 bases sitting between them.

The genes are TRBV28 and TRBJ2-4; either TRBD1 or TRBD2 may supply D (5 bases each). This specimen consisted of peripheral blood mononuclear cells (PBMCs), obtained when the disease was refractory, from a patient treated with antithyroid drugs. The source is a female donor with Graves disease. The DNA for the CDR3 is TGTGCCAGCAGTCCCCAACCTGGGGGAAACATTCAGTACTTC. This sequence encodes CASSPQPGGNIQYF. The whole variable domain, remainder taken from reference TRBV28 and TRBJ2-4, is DVKVTQSSRYLVKRTGEKVFLECVQDMDHENMFWYRQDPGLGLRLIYFSYDVKMKEKGDIPEGYSVSREKKERFSLILESASTNQTSMYLCASSPQPGGNIQYFGAGTRLSVL.